The source of this T cell receptor (beta chain) is a study of Graves' ophthalmopathy and Graves' hyperthyroidism. Study results and caveats: With a specificity of 72.22% and a sensitivity of over 65%, the model predicted ophthalmopathy progression. For separating ophthalmopathy from stable hyperthyroidism, a 13-signature model gave over 85% sensitivity and roughly 83% specificity.

Other autoimmune diseases, uncontrolled infections, pregnancy or lactation excluded patients from enrollment. The CDR3 length is 15 residues. Trimming at V came to 4 bases and at J to 12 bases, leaving 11 bases not matched to a gene. The germline CDR1 and CDR2 sequences are SGDLS and YYNGEE. This clonotype was counted at least ten times. Its antigen is unknown. Scientists amplified the TCR beta CDR3 regions from RNA transcripts. First-round RT-PCR employed HTBI primers, with a second-round multiplex PCR after it. TCRdb redid the calling of the multiplex PCR reads with MiXCR, one entry per CDR3 protein. The repertoire has more than 1,000,000 distinct CDR3 sequences, about 36% of them found once; the top ten carry around 10%.

The TCR originated in an adult man with Graves' hyperthyroidism. V is TRBV9 and J is TRBJ1-6, with TRBD1 matching 9 bases. The sample was peripheral blood or thyroid tissue (not recorded which). The CDR3 nucleotides read TGTGCCAGCAGCACAACCTCGGGACAGGGAGGACCCCTCCACTTT. Protein product: CASSTTSGQGGPLHF.